This TCR beta chain was recovered during a study of CXCR3-negative and CXCR3-positive naive CD8 T cells. Using triplicate sorts, 250,000 to 350,000 cells were collected each time from every CD8+ T cell subset. The naive CD8+ gate required CD45RO-CCR7+CD27+CD95- phenotype. A remark on this clonotype: Its antigen is unknown.

Regarding the study as a whole: Much lower diversity was found in memory CD8+ cells, while both naive subsets had comparably high diversity.

Preparation of TRB cDNA libraries relied on 5' RACE carrying UMI labels. TCRdb reworked the 5' RACE reads into one entry per CDR3 protein, no DNA. This sample's table reports approximately 88,000 distinct CDR3 sequences. This CDR3 comprises 12 residues. Germline V lookup: CDR1 SEHNR, CDR2 FQNEAQ (reference sequence). This sequence originates from a human donor in good health. Some clones in this sample may be carry-over from other donors' samples. The source material was naive CXCR3- CD8+ T cells from blood. Subset indicated: CD45RO-CCR7+CD27+CD95- naive CD8+ T cells lacking CXCR3 (TNR3-). This chain connects TRBV7-9 to TRBJ2-1. CDR3 loop: CASSLELNEQFF. The whole variable domain, remainder taken from reference TRBV7-9 and TRBJ2-1, is DTGVSQNPRHKITKRGQNVTFRCDPISEHNRLYWYRQTLGQGPEFLTYFQNEAQLEKSRLLSDRFSAERPKGSFSTLEIQRTEQGDSAMYLCASSLELNEQFFGPGTRLTVL.